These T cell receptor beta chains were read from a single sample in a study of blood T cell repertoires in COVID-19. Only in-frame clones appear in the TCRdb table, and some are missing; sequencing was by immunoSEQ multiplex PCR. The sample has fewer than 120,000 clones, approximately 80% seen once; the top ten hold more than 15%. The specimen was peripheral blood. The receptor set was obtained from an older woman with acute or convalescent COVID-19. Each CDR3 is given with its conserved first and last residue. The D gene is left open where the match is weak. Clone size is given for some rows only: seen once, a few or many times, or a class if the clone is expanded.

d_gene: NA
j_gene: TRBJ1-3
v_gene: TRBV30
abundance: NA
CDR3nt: TGTGCCTGCCCCCGGGTGGGAAACACCATATATTTT
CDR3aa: CACPRVGNTIYF

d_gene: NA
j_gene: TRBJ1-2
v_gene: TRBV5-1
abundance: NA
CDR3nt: TGCGCCAGCAACTCGGACAGACTCTATGGCTACACCTTC
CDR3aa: CASNSDRLYGYTF

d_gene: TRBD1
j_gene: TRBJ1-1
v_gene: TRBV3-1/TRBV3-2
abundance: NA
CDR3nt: TGTGCCAGCAGCCTTGGGACAGTGAACACTGAAGCTTTCTTT
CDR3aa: CASSLGTVNTEAFF

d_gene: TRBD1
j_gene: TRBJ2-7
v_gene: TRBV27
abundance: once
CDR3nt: TGTGCCAGCAGTAAGAGGGGGACAGGGCCCCACGAGCAGTACTTC
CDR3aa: CASSKRGTGPHEQYF

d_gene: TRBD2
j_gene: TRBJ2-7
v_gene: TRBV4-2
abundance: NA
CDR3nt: TGTGCCAGCAGCCAAGAGTGGGTAGCGGGCGGGTACGAGCAGTACTTC
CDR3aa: CASSQEWVAGGYEQYF

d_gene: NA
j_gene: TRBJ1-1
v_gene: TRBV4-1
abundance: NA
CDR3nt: TGCGCCAGCAGCCAAGGCGCGGATATGAACACTGAAGCTTTCTTT
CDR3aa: CASSQGADMNTEAFF

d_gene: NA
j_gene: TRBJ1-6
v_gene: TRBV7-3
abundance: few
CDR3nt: TGTGCCAGCAGCTTAGGGCCTCCAAATAATTCACCCCTCCACTTT
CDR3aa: CASSLGPPNNSPLHF

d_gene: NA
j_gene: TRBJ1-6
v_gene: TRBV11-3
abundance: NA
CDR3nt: TGTGCTAGCAGCTTAGAGACAGAGTCACCCCTCCACTTT
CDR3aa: CASSLETESPLHF

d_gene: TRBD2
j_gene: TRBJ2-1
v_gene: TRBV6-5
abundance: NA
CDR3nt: TGTGCCAGCAGCCCGACTAGCGGGGGTTGGAATGAGCAGTTCTTC
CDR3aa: CASSPTSGGWNEQFF

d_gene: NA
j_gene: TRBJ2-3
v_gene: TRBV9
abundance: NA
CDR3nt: TGTGCCAGCAGCGTAGAGGACAGCCTCTCCGATACGCAGTATTTT
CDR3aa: CASSVEDSLSDTQYF

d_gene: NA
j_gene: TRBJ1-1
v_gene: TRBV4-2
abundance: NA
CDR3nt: TGTGCCAGCAGCCTCCAGGGAGGGCGAACGAACACTGAAGCTTTCTTT
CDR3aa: CASSLQGGRTNTEAFF

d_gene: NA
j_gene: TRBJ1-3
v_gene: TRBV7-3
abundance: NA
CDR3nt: TGTGCCAGTGGGAGGGATGCTGGAAACACCATATATTTT
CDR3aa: CASGRDAGNTIYF

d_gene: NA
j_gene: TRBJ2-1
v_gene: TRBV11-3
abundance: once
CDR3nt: TGTGCCAGCGGCCAAATCCTAGGTAGTGAGCAGTTCTTC
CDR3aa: CASGQILGSEQFF

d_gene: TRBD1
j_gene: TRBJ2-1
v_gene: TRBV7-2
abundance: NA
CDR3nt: TGTGCCAGCAGCGCGGGACAGGGGGCTTTGCGGCAGTTCTTC
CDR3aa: CASSAGQGALRQFF

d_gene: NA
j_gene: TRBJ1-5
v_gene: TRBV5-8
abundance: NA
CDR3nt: TGTGCCAGCAGCTTATCACTCGGGTATGGCCAGCCCCAGCATTTT
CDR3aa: CASSLSLGYGQPQHF